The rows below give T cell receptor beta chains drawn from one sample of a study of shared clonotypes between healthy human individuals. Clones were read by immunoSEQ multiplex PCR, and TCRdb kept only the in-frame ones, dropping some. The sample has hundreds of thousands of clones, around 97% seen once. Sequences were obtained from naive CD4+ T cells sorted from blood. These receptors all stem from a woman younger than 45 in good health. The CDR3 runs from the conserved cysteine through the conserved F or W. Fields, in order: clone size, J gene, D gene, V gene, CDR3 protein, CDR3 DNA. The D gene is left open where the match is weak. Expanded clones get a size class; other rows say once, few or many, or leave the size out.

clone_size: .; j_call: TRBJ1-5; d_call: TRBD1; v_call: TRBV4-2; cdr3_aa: CASSQEEQGNNQPQHF; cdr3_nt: TGTGCCAGCAGCCAAGAGGAACAGGGGAACAATCAGCCCCAGCATTTT
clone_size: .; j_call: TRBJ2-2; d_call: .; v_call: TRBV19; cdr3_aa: CASSRGQALTNTGELFF; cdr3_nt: TGTGCCAGTAGTAGGGGTCAGGCTCTAACGAACACCGGGGAGCTGTTTTTT
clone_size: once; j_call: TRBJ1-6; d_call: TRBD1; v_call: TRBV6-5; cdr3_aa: CASSRDRDDSPLHF; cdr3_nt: TGTGCCAGCAGTCGCGACAGGGACGACTCACCCCTCCACTTT
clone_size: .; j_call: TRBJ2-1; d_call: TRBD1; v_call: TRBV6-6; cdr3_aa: CASATGDRGLNEQFF; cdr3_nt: TGTGCCAGCGCCACCGGGGACAGGGGGCTCAATGAGCAGTTCTTC
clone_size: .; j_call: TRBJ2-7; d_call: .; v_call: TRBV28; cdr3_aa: CASRSASALSYEQYF; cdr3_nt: TGTGCCAGCCGATCGGCTAGCGCCTTATCCTACGAGCAGTACTTC
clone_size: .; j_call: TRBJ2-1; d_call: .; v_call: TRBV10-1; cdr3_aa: CASSGGDWDEQFF; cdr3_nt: TGCGCCAGCAGTGGGGGAGATTGGGATGAGCAGTTCTTC
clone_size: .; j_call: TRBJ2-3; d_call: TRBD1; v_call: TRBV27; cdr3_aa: CASSLYRDRADTQYF; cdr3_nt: TGTGCCAGCAGTTTATACCGGGACAGGGCAGATACGCAGTATTTT
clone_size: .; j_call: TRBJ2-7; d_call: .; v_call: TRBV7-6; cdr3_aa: CASSLAGTVEFYEQYF; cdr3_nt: TGTGCCAGCAGCTTAGCCGGGACGGTGGAGTTCTACGAGCAGTACTTC
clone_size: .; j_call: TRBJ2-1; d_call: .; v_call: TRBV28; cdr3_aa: CASSLGDAVRYEQFF; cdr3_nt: TGTGCCAGCAGTTTAGGTGATGCAGTTCGCTATGAGCAGTTCTTC
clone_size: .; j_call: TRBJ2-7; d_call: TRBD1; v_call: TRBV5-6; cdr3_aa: CASSGGQGLTYEQYF; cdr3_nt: TGTGCCAGCAGCGGGGGACAGGGGCTAACCTACGAGCAGTACTTC
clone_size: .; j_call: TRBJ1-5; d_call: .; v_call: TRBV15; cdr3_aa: CATSRDVQGNQPQHF; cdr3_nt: TGTGCCACCAGCAGAGATGTCCAGGGCAATCAGCCCCAGCATTTT
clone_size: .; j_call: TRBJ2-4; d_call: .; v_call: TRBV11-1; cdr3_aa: CASSLAGPNIQYF; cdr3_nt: TGTGCCAGCAGCTTAGCAGGCCCAAACATTCAGTACTTC
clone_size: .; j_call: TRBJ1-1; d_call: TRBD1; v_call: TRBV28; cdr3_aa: CASDDRVHTEAFF; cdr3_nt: TGTGCCAGCGACGACAGGGTGCACACTGAAGCTTTCTTT
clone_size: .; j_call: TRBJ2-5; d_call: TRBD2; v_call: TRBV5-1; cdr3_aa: CASSLDGTSRSETQYF; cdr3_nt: TGCGCCAGCAGCTTGGACGGGACTAGCCGAAGCGAGACCCAGTACTTC
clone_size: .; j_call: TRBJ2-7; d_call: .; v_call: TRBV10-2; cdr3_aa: CASSEGLRKSYEQYF; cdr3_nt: TGCGCCAGCAGTGAGGGACTTCGAAAATCTTACGAGCAGTACTTC
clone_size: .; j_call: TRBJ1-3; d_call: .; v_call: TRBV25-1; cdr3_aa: CASSELTLRDSGNTIYF; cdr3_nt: TGTGCCAGCAGTGAATTGACACTCCGGGACTCTGGAAACACCATATATTTT
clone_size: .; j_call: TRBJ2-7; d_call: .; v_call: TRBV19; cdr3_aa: CASSIGQGVGEQYF; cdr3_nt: TGTGCCAGTAGTATCGGTCAGGGTGTGGGCGAGCAGTACTTC
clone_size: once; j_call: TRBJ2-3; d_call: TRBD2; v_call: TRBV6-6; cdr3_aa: CASSSPTSGILQYF; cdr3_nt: TGTGCCAGCAGTTCCCCGACTAGCGGTATCCTCCAGTATTTT
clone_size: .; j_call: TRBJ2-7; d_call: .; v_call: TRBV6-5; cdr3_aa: CASSKSRGFNEQYF; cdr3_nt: TGTGCCAGCAGCAAAAGCAGGGGTTTCAACGAGCAGTACTTC
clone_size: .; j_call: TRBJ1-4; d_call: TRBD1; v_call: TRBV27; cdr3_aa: CASGTTGVKLFF; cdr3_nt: TGTGCCAGCGGAACAACAGGGGTGAAACTGTTTTTT
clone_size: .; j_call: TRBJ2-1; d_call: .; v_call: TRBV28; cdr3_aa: CASSSKTRRVYEQFF; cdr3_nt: TGTGCCAGCAGTTCCAAGACTAGGCGGGTCTATGAGCAGTTCTTC
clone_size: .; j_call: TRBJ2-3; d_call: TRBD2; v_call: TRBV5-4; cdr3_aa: CASSLPGTRGDTQYF; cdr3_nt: TGTGCCAGCAGCTTACCCGGGACTAGAGGAGATACGCAGTATTTT
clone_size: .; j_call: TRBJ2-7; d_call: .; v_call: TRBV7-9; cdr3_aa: CASSQPQISYEQYF; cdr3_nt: TGTGCCAGCAGCCAACCACAGATTTCCTACGAGCAGTACTTC
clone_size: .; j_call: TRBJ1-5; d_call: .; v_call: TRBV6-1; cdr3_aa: CASSEKGQNSNQPQHF; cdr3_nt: TGTGCCAGCAGTGAAAAGGGGCAGAATAGCAATCAGCCCCAGCATTTT
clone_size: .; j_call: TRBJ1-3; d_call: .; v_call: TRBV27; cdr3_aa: CASSRDITHSGNTIYF; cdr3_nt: TGTGCCAGCAGTCGAGACATAACCCACTCTGGAAACACCATATATTTT
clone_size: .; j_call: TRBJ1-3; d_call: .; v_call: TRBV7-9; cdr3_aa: CASSLRDSGNTIYF; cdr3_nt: TGTGCCAGCAGCTTACGAGACTCTGGAAACACCATATATTTT
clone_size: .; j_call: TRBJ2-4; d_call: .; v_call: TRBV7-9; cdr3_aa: CASSSPSQGGGNIQYF; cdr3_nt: TGTGCCAGCAGCTCCCCTTCCCAGGGGGGAGGAAACATTCAGTACTTC
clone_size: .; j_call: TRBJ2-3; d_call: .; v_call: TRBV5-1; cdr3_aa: CASSLASAASTDTQYF; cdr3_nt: TGCGCCAGCAGCTTGGCCTCGGCAGCCAGCACAGATACGCAGTATTTT
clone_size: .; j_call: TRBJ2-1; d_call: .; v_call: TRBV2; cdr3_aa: CASSVRELNYNEQFF; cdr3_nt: TGTGCCAGCAGTGTACGGGAGCTTAACTACAATGAGCAGTTCTTC
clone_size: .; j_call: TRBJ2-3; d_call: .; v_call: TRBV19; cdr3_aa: CASSIEGRGPADTQYF; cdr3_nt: TGTGCCAGTAGTATAGAGGGCAGGGGTCCGGCAGATACGCAGTATTTT
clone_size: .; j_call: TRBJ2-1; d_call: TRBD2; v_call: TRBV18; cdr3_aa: CASSAISGRAENEQFF; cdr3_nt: TGTGCCAGCTCAGCAATTAGCGGGAGGGCCGAGAATGAGCAGTTCTTC
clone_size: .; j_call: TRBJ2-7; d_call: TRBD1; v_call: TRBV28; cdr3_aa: CASSLVWDRGFYEQYF; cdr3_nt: TGTGCCAGCAGTTTAGTCTGGGACAGGGGATTCTACGAGCAGTACTTC
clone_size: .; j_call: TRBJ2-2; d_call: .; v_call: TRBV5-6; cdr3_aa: CASSLVAGELFF; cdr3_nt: TGTGCCAGCAGCTTGGTCGCCGGGGAGCTGTTTTTT
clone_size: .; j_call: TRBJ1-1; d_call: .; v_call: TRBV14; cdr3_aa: CASSQEPKLSTGGTEAFF; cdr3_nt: TGTGCCAGCAGCCAAGAGCCTAAGCTATCGACAGGTGGCACTGAAGCTTTCTTT
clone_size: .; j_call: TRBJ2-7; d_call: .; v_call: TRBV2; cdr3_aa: CASNNGLSSYEQYF; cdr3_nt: TGTGCCAGCAATAACGGGTTAAGCTCCTACGAGCAGTACTTC
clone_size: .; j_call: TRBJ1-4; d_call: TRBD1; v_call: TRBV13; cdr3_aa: CASSLGGTGREKLFF; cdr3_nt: TGTGCCAGCAGCTTAGGTGGGACAGGGCGGGAAAAACTGTTTTTT
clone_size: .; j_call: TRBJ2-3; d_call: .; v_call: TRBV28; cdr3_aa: CASNVPDSTDTQYF; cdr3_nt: TGTGCCAGCAATGTGCCGGATAGCACAGATACGCAGTATTTT
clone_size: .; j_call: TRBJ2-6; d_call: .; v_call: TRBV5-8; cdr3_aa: CASSLGRSGANVLTF; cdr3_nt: TGTGCCAGCAGCTTGGGTAGATCTGGGGCCAACGTCCTGACTTTC
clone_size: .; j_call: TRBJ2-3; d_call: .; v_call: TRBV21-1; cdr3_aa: CASSKAERLSKDTQYF; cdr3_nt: TGTGCCAGCAGCAAAGCGGAGCGCCTATCAAAAGATACGCAGTATTTT
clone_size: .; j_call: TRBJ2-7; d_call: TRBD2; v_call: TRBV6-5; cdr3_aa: CASSSWTSGAYEQYF; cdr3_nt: TGTGCCAGCAGTTCTTGGACTAGCGGGGCCTACGAGCAGTACTTC
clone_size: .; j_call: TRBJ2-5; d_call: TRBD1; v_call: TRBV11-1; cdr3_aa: CASAYRTGKETQYF; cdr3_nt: TGTGCCAGCGCCTATCGGACAGGGAAAGAGACCCAGTACTTC
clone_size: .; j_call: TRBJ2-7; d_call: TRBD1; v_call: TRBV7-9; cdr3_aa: CASSTKTGTSSYEQYF; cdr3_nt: TGTGCCAGCAGCACCAAGACAGGGACCAGCTCCTACGAGCAGTACTTC
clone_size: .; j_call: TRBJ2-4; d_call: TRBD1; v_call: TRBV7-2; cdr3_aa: CASSLATGQGALRTKNIQYF; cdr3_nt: TGTGCCAGCAGCTTAGCCACGGGACAGGGGGCTCTTCGAACCAAAAACATTCAGTACTTC
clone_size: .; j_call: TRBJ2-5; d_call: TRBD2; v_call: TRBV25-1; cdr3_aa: CASNEAGGPSETQYF; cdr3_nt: TGTGCCAGCAATGAGGCGGGAGGGCCCTCGGAGACCCAGTACTTC
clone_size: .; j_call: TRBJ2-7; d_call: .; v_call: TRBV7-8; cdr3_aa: CASSQSMDRPIYEQYF; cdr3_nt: TGTGCCAGCAGCCAATCGATGGACCGCCCGATCTACGAGCAGTACTTC
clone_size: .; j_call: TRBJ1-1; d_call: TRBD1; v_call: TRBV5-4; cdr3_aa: CASSSRTGGTEAFF; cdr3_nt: TGTGCCAGCAGCTCGCGGACAGGGGGGACTGAAGCTTTCTTT
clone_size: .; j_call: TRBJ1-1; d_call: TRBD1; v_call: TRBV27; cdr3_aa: CASSLRATGRTEAFF; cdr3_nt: TGTGCCAGCAGTTTACGGGCGACAGGGAGGACTGAAGCTTTCTTT
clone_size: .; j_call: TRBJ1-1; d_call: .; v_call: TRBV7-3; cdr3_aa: CASSLTRPGDGTEAFF; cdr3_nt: TGTGCCAGCAGCTTAACTCGGCCGGGGGATGGGACTGAAGCTTTCTTT
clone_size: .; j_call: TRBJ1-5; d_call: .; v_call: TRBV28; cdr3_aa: CASSPGTHRAQHF; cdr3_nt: TGTGCCAGCAGTCCCGGGACCCACAGGGCCCAGCATTTT
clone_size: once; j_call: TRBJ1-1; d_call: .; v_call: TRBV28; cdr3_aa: CASSSVGDPGTEAFF; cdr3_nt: TGTGCCAGCAGTTCAGTCGGGGACCCCGGCACTGAAGCTTTCTTT
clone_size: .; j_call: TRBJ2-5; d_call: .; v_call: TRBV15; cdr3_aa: CATRLGVEETQYF; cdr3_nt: TGTGCCACCCGCCTTGGGGTGGAAGAGACCCAGTACTTC
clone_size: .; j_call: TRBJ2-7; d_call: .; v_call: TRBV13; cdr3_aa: CASRGADYYEQYF; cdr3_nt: TGTGCCAGCAGGGGAGCGGACTACTACGAGCAGTACTTC
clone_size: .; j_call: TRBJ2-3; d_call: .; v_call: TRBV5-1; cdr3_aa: CASSLTAAAHTQYF; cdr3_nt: TGCGCCAGCAGCTTGACGGCGGCGGCGCATACGCAGTATTTT
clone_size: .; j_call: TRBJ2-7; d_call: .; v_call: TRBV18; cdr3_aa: CASSRRWEGDYEQYF; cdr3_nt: TGTGCCAGCTCTCGCAGGTGGGAGGGGGACTACGAGCAGTACTTC
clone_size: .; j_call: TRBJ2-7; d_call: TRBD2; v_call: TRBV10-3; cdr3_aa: CATKLAEIYEQYF; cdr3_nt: TGTGCCACCAAACTAGCGGAGATCTACGAGCAGTACTTC
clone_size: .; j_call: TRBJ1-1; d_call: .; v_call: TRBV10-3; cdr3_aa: CAISEFSAADTEAFF; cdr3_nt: TGTGCCATCAGTGAGTTTTCAGCGGCGGACACTGAAGCTTTCTTT
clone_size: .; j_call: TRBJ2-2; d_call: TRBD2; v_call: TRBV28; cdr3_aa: CASSSGLAGVGTGELFF; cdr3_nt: TGTGCCAGCAGTTCCGGACTAGCGGGTGTAGGGACCGGGGAGCTGTTTTTT
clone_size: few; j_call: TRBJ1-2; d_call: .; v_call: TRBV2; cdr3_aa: CASRGTNYGYTF; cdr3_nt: TGTGCCAGCAGGGGGACAAACTATGGCTACACCTTC
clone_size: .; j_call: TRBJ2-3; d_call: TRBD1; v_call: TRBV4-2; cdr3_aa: CASSQAPGGASTDTQYF; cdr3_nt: TGTGCCAGCAGCCAAGCCCCAGGGGGAGCTAGCACAGATACGCAGTATTTT